Below, 9 T cell receptor beta chains from the same sample are listed, as sequenced in a study of blood T cell repertoires in COVID-19. The data were produced by immunoSEQ multiplex PCR, yet TCRdb's version contains in-frame clones alone and is incomplete. The repertoire holds about 200,000 clones, roughly 82% seen once, with 5.6% in the top ten. Sample: PBMCs or T cells enriched from blood (not recorded which). The receptor source for this set is a man aged 40-49 years with acute COVID-19.

This rearrangement joins TRBV3-1 (or the pseudogene TRBV3-2) to TRBJ2-1; tentative D call: TRBD1 (5 bases). Germline-derived CDR1 and CDR2 are LGHDT and YNNKEL (reference sequence). This CDR3 spans 13 amino acids. Trimming pared 4 bases from V and 9 bases from J, leaving 13 bases between. The CDR3, as DNA: TGTGCCAGCAGCCCAAAGACAGTCCTTGAGCAGTTCTTC. It is translated as CASSPKTVLEQFF.

V is TRBV4-1 and J is TRBJ1-1; 8 nucleotides match TRBD1. CDR1 is MGHRA, CDR2 YSYEKL, per germline. This CDR3 is built from 14 residues. With V trimmed by 2 bases and J by 3 bases, 2 bases remained unmatched. This chain's CDR3 is CASSQIQGDTEAFF. As DNA, the CDR3 is TGCGCCAGCAGCCAAATACAGGGGGACACTGAAGCTTTCTTT.

V and J are TRBV7-2 and TRBJ2-2; a weak D match, TRBD1 (5 bases). V was cut by 4 bases and J by 1 base, with 7 bases left in between. CDR1 is SGHTA and CDR2 is FQGNSA in the germline V gene. The CDR3 is made up of 14 amino acids. The CDR3 coding sequence is TGTGCCAGCAGCTCAGGACAGAACACCGGGGAGCTGTTTTTT. It yields the protein CASSSGQNTGELFF. The variable domain in full, completed from reference TRBV7-2 and TRBJ2-2, reads GAGVSQSPSNKVTEKGKDVELRCDPISGHTALYWYRQSLGQGLEFLIYFQGNSAPDKSGLPSDRFSAERTGGSVSTLTIQRTQQEDSAVYLCASSSGQNTGELFFGEGSRLTVL.

This sequence joins TRBV5-5 and TRBJ1-5; D gene uncertain. CDR1 SGHKS and CDR2 YYEKEE come from the germline V gene (reference sequence). This CDR3 region has 13 residues. The V end lost 7 bases, the J end lost 1 base, and 9 bases lay between the germline ends. The CDR3 spells CASAGSSNQPQHF. The DNA for the CDR3 is TGTGCCAGCGCCGGTAGCAGCAATCAGCCCCAGCATTTT.

In its sample, this clone was seen once. This chain joins TRBV6-5 and TRBJ1-5; D remains ambiguous. This CDR3 is built from 13 residues. The V end was cut by 8 bases, the J end by 1 base, with 9 bases between. Germline V gives CDR1 MNHEY, CDR2 SVGAGI. The CDR3 DNA is TGTGCCAGCGACTCGGTGAGCAATCAGCCCCAGCATTTT. Protein sequence: CASDSVSNQPQHF.

This chain uses TRBV18 with TRBJ2-5, with 14 bases identical to TRBD2. This CDR3 is built from 17 residues. V trimming: 3 bases; J trimming: 8 bases; junction bases outside the gene matches: 11. Germline lookup yields CDR1 KGHSH and CDR2 LQKENI. The CDR3 coding sequence is TGTGCCAGCTCACCCGCCGGGACTAGCGGGAGTAAGTCAACCCAGTACTTC. Its translation is CASSPAGTSGSKSTQYF.

J is TRBJ1-5 and V is TRBV25-1, with D possibly TRBD1 on 6 matching bases. The CDR3 has 13 amino acids. Germline V lookup: CDR1 MGHDK, CDR2 SYGVNS. V was pared by 5 bases and J by 7 bases, with 12 bases between. The CDR3 bases are TGTGCCAGCAGTACAGGGACCGGACAGCCCCAGCATTTT. Its protein product is CASSTGTGQPQHF.

The chain carries TRBV19 and TRBJ2-1, with 12 bases aligning to TRBD2. The germline gives CDR1 LNHDA, CDR2 SQIVND (reference sequence). The CDR3 covers 19 residues. The V segment lost 1 base and the J segment 0 bases; nucleotides outside the gene matches: 7. DNA for the CDR3: TGTGCCAGTAGTATAGTCGGGACTAGCGGGTTCAGCTCCTACAATGAGCAGTTCTTC. Translated, it gives CASSIVGTSGFSSYNEQFF. Complete variable domain (other parts from reference TRBV19 and TRBJ2-1): DGGITQSPKYLFRKEGQNVTLSCEQNLNHDAMYWYRQDPGQGLRLIYYSQIVNDFQKGDIAEGYSVSREKKESFPLTVTSAQKNPTAFYLCASSIVGTSGFSSYNEQFFGPGTRLTVL.

This clone appeared a few times. V gene TRBV5-1 combines with J gene TRBJ1-4; possible D gene TRBD1, 5 bases. Germline CDR1 reads SGHRS; CDR2 reads YFSETQ. V was trimmed by 0 bases and J by 8 bases, leaving 14 bases between them. This CDR3 spans 15 amino acids. The CDR3 DNA is TGCGCCAGCAGCTTGGAGGGCAGGGAATTCGAAAAACTGTTTTTT. It is translated as CASSLEGREFEKLFF.